This T cell receptor beta chain was identified during a study of CXCR3-negative and CXCR3-positive naive CD8 T cells. At the level of the study: Sequencing brought in approximately 150 million TRB reads altogether, and each library got about 1.5 +/- 0.3 million.

Each TRB cDNA library was prepared by 5' RACE (with UMI labels). TCRdb reprocessed the 5' RACE reads; each CDR3 protein has one entry and no DNA is given. Its table lists around 90,000 distinct CDR3 sequences. The sorter processed each CD8+ T cell subset in triplicate at 250,000 to 300,000 cells apiece. Study-wide results and limits: Partially decreased CXCR3 expression was recorded after cryopreservation, and fresh PBMCs were used in most assays. More hydrophobic TRB CDR3s occurred in CXCR3-positive than in CXCR3-negative naive cells.

The CDR3 spans 15 residues. Regarding this clonotype: Its target is not known.

The rearrangement joins TRBV12-3 or TRBV12-4 to TRBJ2-1. Specimen: naive CXCR3- CD8+ T cells from blood. The subset was: CD45RO-CCR7+CD27+CD95- naive CD8+ T cells lacking CXCR3 (TNR3-). The sequence was collected from a human donor in good health. Some clones in this sample may be carry-over from other donors' samples. The CDR3 sequence is CASSSSLFSYNEQFF.